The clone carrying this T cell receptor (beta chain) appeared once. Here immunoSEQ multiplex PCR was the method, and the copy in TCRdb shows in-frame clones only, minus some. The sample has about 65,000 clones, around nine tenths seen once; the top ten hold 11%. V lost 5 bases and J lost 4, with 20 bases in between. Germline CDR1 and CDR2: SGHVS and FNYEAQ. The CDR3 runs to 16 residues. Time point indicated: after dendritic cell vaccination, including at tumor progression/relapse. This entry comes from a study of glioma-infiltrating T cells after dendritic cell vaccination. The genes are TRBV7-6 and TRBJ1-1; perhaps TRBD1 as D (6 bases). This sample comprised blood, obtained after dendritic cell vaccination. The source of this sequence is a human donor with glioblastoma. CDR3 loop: CASSMGVRGQTTEAFF. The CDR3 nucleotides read TGTGCCAGCAGCATGGGGGTCAGGGGCCAGACCACTGAAGCTTTCTTT.